The rows below give T cell receptor beta chains drawn from one sample of a study of read filtering for tumor transcriptome and immune sequencing. Using its own MiXCR run on the reads, TCRdb lists one record per CDR3 protein. The repertoire holds roughly 130,000 distinct CDR3 sequences, with 10% to 15% as singletons. Sequenced sample: a population of CD138-negative cells sorted from bone marrow. The receptors shown here come from a donor older than 35 with multiple myeloma. Each CDR3 is given with its conserved first and last residue. The order of the fields is clone size, V gene, J gene, CDR3 protein. A clone size is listed for some rows: how often the clone was seen (once, few, many), or a class if it is expanded.

clone size: many
V gene: TRBV12-3/TRBV12-4
J gene: TRBJ2-5
CDR3 protein: CASSLRGGRRETQYF

clone size: -
V gene: TRBV6-1
J gene: TRBJ2-1
CDR3 protein: CVSRAGTGGYNGQFF

clone size: many
V gene: TRBV29-1
J gene: TRBJ1-1
CDR3 protein: CSVDREGGPLGEAFF

clone size: many
V gene: TRBV12-5
J gene: TRBJ1-5
CDR3 protein: CASGPPGGGGGDQPQHF

clone size: few
V gene: TRBV28
J gene: TRBJ2-5
CDR3 protein: CASSPRGGRETQYF

clone size: many
V gene: TRBV10-3
J gene: TRBJ1-5
CDR3 protein: CAISESRNGNQPQHF

clone size: many
V gene: TRBV7-9
J gene: TRBJ2-2
CDR3 protein: CASSEIRVTDTGELFF

clone size: many
V gene: TRBV4-1
J gene: TRBJ2-5
CDR3 protein: CASSQGAGAWETQYF

clone size: -
V gene: TRBV30
J gene: TRBJ2-4
CDR3 protein: CAWSITRGGCIQYF

clone size: many
V gene: TRBV6-1
J gene: TRBJ1-2
CDR3 protein: CASSPGRGVHGYTF

clone size: many
V gene: TRBV7-3
J gene: TRBJ2-5
CDR3 protein: CASSPAGGTQYF

clone size: many
V gene: TRBV7-2
J gene: TRBJ2-5
CDR3 protein: CASSLGMGGSQETQYF

clone size: many
V gene: TRBV29-1
J gene: TRBJ2-3
CDR3 protein: CSVESREGQGTDTQYF

clone size: many
V gene: TRBV5-5
J gene: TRBJ2-5
CDR3 protein: CASTVVAGGSRETQYF

clone size: many
V gene: TRBV10-3
J gene: TRBJ2-1
CDR3 protein: CAISELEGAISNEQFF

clone size: many
V gene: TRBV7-7
J gene: TRBJ2-1
CDR3 protein: CASSLGSAGGPNEQFF

clone size: few
V gene: TRBV20-1
J gene: TRBJ2-7
CDR3 protein: CSARLAYEQHF

clone size: many
V gene: TRBV4-1
J gene: TRBJ2-1
CDR3 protein: CASSPAGSSYNEQFF

clone size: -
V gene: TRBV20-1
J gene: TRBJ2-5
CDR3 protein: CSALGGPGAQYF

clone size: many
V gene: TRBV19
J gene: TRBJ2-1
CDR3 protein: CASSIGLAASYNEQFF

clone size: -
V gene: TRBV7-6
J gene: TRBJ2-5
CDR3 protein: CASSPSEETQYF

clone size: -
V gene: TRBV19
J gene: TRBJ2-7
CDR3 protein: CASSKMGLPYEQYF

clone size: many
V gene: TRBV28
J gene: TRBJ2-7
CDR3 protein: CASSAQGSRRGEQYF

clone size: -
V gene: TRBV18
J gene: TRBJ1-1
CDR3 protein: CASSPPGTGVGGDEAFF

clone size: many
V gene: TRBV5-1
J gene: TRBJ2-7
CDR3 protein: CASSSRQGLAYEQYF

clone size: few
V gene: TRBV12-3/TRBV12-4
J gene: TRBJ2-3
CDR3 protein: CASSLDGGGVLDTQYF

clone size: many
V gene: TRBV7-9
J gene: TRBJ2-5
CDR3 protein: CASSLLTQETQYF

clone size: many
V gene: TRBV6-5
J gene: TRBJ1-2
CDR3 protein: CASTLFATGTGTNYGYTF

clone size: many
V gene: TRBV6-5
J gene: TRBJ1-4
CDR3 protein: CASSRAVNEKLFF

clone size: many
V gene: TRBV7-2
J gene: TRBJ1-1
CDR3 protein: CASSLVAGRNMNTEAFF

clone size: many
V gene: TRBV3-1
J gene: TRBJ2-3
CDR3 protein: CASSKEIYTQYF

clone size: -
V gene: TRBV19
J gene: TRBJ2-6
CDR3 protein: CASSITGVNVLTF

clone size: many
V gene: TRBV11-2
J gene: TRBJ2-1
CDR3 protein: CASRSGLAALNEQFF

clone size: many
V gene: TRBV3-1
J gene: TRBJ2-3
CDR3 protein: CASSQETPDDTQYF

clone size: many
V gene: TRBV12-3/TRBV12-4
J gene: TRBJ1-6
CDR3 protein: CASSFDRTDSPLHF

clone size: many
V gene: TRBV4-2
J gene: TRBJ2-7
CDR3 protein: CASSQDWSGSYEQYF

clone size: many
V gene: TRBV28
J gene: TRBJ2-3
CDR3 protein: CASSSIGTGRTDTQYF

clone size: -
V gene: TRBV29-1
J gene: TRBJ1-5
CDR3 protein: CSVRTGGNQPQHF

clone size: -
V gene: TRBV18
J gene: TRBJ1-5
CDR3 protein: CASSPCGGGTSQPQHF

clone size: many
V gene: TRBV7-6
J gene: TRBJ2-5
CDR3 protein: CASSGVGQETQYF

clone size: -
V gene: TRBV29-1
J gene: TRBJ2-2
CDR3 protein: CSVSGTVDTGELFF

clone size: many
V gene: TRBV24-1
J gene: TRBJ2-1
CDR3 protein: CATSDRTGARHNEQFF

clone size: many
V gene: TRBV29-1
J gene: TRBJ2-6
CDR3 protein: CSAGDGANVLTF

clone size: many
V gene: TRBV29-1
J gene: TRBJ2-1
CDR3 protein: CSVSGRLAGGHEQFF

clone size: -
V gene: TRBV7-2
J gene: TRBJ2-1
CDR3 protein: CASSLAGAAYNEQFF

clone size: many
V gene: TRBV6-5
J gene: TRBJ2-5
CDR3 protein: CASRAGGGETQYF

clone size: many
V gene: TRBV20-1
J gene: TRBJ2-4
CDR3 protein: CSARVTGGIQYF

clone size: -
V gene: TRBV6-5
J gene: TRBJ1-5
CDR3 protein: CASRLTVNQPQHF

clone size: few
V gene: TRBV18
J gene: TRBJ1-5
CDR3 protein: CASSLQGTFTQPQHF

clone size: many
V gene: TRBV24-1
J gene: TRBJ2-4
CDR3 protein: CATSDETGQDNIQYF

clone size: many
V gene: TRBV6-5
J gene: TRBJ2-2
CDR3 protein: CASSQPGRGTGELFF

clone size: -
V gene: TRBV3-1
J gene: TRBJ2-3
CDR3 protein: CASSQTGTITDTQYF

clone size: few
V gene: TRBV4-1
J gene: TRBJ1-1
CDR3 protein: CASSQGRITWQANTEAFF

clone size: few
V gene: TRBV28
J gene: TRBJ1-5
CDR3 protein: CASGRTDFKGPQHF